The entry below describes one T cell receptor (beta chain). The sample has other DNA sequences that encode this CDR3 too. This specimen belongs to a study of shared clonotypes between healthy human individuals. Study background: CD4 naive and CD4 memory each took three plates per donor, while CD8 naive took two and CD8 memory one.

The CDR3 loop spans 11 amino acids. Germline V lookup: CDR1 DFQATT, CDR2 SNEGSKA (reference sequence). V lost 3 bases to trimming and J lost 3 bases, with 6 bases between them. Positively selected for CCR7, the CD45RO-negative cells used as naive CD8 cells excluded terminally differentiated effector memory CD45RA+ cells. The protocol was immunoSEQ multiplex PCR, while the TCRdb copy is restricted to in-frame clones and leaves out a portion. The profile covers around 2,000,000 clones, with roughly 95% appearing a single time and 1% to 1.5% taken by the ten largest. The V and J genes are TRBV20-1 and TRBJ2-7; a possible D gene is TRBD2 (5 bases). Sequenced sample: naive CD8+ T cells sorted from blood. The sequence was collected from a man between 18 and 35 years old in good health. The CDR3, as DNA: TGCAGTGCTAGGGAGGACTACGAGCAGTACTTC. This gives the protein CSAREDYEQYF.